The TCR beta chain under discussion was sequenced for a study of cytomegalovirus exposure and HLA in healthy donors. Study-wide results and limits: The study flagged approximately 180 TCR beta chains as cytomegalovirus-associated.

Researchers ran the PCR with 60 Vbeta and 13 Jbeta primers. The protocol was immunoSEQ multiplex PCR, while the TCRdb copy is restricted to in-frame clones and leaves out a portion. Here the sample spans roughly 130,000 clones, roughly 78% being singletons. With respect to this clone: No antigen is known for it.

This CDR3 has 15 amino acids. V was shortened by 7 bases and J by 6 bases, with 18 bases between the two germline ends. CDR1 is MDHEN and CDR2 is SYDVKM in the germline V gene. The chain carries TRBV28 and TRBJ1-4; tentative D call: TRBD1 (5 bases). The sequence was obtained from a man aged 25-45 years in good health and CMV-seronegative. The specimen sequenced was PBMCs. The CDR3 coding sequence is TGTGCCAGCACCACAGGAGGGGTGGTGCATGAAAAACTGTTTTTT. It translates to CASTTGGVVHEKLFF.